A selection of T cell receptor beta chains follows, all from one sample in a study of T cell responses to AZD1222 COVID-19 vaccine. Clones were sequenced by immunoSEQ multiplex PCR, and TCRdb holds only the in-frame ones, with some missing. The sample lists 100,000 to 150,000 clones, 85% to 90% occurring once. Sequencing was performed on peripheral blood, taken 28 days after the second AZD1222 dose. Every receptor here comes from an adult who received the AZD1222 COVID-19 vaccine. CDR3s include the opening cysteine and the closing phenylalanine or tryptophan. The order of the fields is clone size, D gene, V gene, J gene, CDR3 DNA, CDR3 protein. D genes are given only for firm matches. Clone size is stated in some rows and not others, as once, few, many or a class when expanded.

clone size: -; D gene: -; V gene: TRBV7-9; J gene: TRBJ2-1; CDR3 DNA: TGTGCCAGCAGCTCGATTACTTGGACGGGAAAACACTCCTACAATGAGCAGTTCTTC; CDR3 protein: CASSSITWTGKHSYNEQFF
clone size: -; D gene: TRBD1; V gene: TRBV19; J gene: TRBJ1-2; CDR3 DNA: TGTGCCAGTAGTATAGAACCTGGCGGGACAGGCAAGGGCTACACCTTC; CDR3 protein: CASSIEPGGTGKGYTF
clone size: -; D gene: -; V gene: TRBV7-9; J gene: TRBJ1-2; CDR3 DNA: TGTGCCAGCAGCTTAGGCCGGGGCTATGGCTACACCTTC; CDR3 protein: CASSLGRGYGYTF
clone size: once; D gene: -; V gene: TRBV10-1; J gene: TRBJ1-1; CDR3 DNA: TGCGCCAGCAGTGAGCCGGGGGACGACGCGGCTTTCTTT; CDR3 protein: CASSEPGDDAAFF
clone size: once; D gene: TRBD1; V gene: TRBV11-3; J gene: TRBJ2-7; CDR3 DNA: TGTGCCAGCAGCCTCAACTCACAGGGGGCCACCTACGAGCAGTACTTC; CDR3 protein: CASSLNSQGATYEQYF
clone size: -; D gene: -; V gene: TRBV5-1; J gene: TRBJ1-3; CDR3 DNA: TGCGCCAGCAGCTTGGGAGGGGTCGGAAACACCATATATTTT; CDR3 protein: CASSLGGVGNTIYF
clone size: few; D gene: -; V gene: TRBV7-8; J gene: TRBJ2-7; CDR3 DNA: TGTGCCAGCAGCTCCCCAGCCGGGAGAGGCGAGCAGTACTTC; CDR3 protein: CASSSPAGRGEQYF
clone size: -; D gene: -; V gene: TRBV14; J gene: TRBJ2-2; CDR3 DNA: TGTGCCAGCAGCGAACAGGGTCACGGGGAGCTGTTTTTT; CDR3 protein: CASSEQGHGELFF
clone size: -; D gene: TRBD2; V gene: TRBV7-6; J gene: TRBJ2-7; CDR3 DNA: TGTGCCAGCAGCATGGGAACCGGGGGGGACTTGGACGAGCAGTACTTC; CDR3 protein: CASSMGTGGDLDEQYF
clone size: -; D gene: -; V gene: TRBV28; J gene: TRBJ1-1; CDR3 DNA: TGTGCCAGCCGCATCGACAGGAGGAACACTGAAGCTTTCTTT; CDR3 protein: CASRIDRRNTEAFF
clone size: few; D gene: TRBD2; V gene: TRBV2; J gene: TRBJ2-1; CDR3 DNA: TGTGCCAGCAGCCAACCGGGACTAGAAAGTGAGCAGTTCTTC; CDR3 protein: CASSQPGLESEQFF
clone size: -; D gene: TRBD1; V gene: TRBV29-1; J gene: TRBJ1-1; CDR3 DNA: TGCAGCGTTGCCAGGGGGGCAGAAGCTTTCTTT; CDR3 protein: CSVARGAEAFF
clone size: -; D gene: TRBD1; V gene: TRBV7-3; J gene: TRBJ1-6; CDR3 DNA: TGTGCCAGCAGCCTAAGACAGGGGGAATCACCCCTCCACTTT; CDR3 protein: CASSLRQGESPLHF
clone size: -; D gene: -; V gene: TRBV6-1; J gene: TRBJ2-3; CDR3 DNA: TGTGCCAGCAGTGACCTCTACATCGATACGCAGTATTTT; CDR3 protein: CASSDLYIDTQYF
clone size: -; D gene: TRBD1; V gene: TRBV3-1/TRBV3-2; J gene: TRBJ1-1; CDR3 DNA: TGTGCCAGCAGCCAAGGGACAGGGGGAAACACTGAAGCTTTCTTT; CDR3 protein: CASSQGTGGNTEAFF
clone size: -; D gene: -; V gene: TRBV6-5; J gene: TRBJ1-1; CDR3 DNA: TGTGCCAGCAGTCTATTACAGGGAGGGGGCACTGAAGCTTTCTTT; CDR3 protein: CASSLLQGGGTEAFF
clone size: -; D gene: -; V gene: TRBV5-6; J gene: TRBJ1-1; CDR3 DNA: TGTGCCAGCAGCATCGCGGCCAGGGTAGCTTTCTTT; CDR3 protein: CASSIAARVAFF
clone size: -; D gene: -; V gene: TRBV6-2/TRBV6-3; J gene: TRBJ2-1; CDR3 DNA: TGTGCCAGCAGTTACCTGGGGGTAGCCTACAATGAGCAGTTCTTC; CDR3 protein: CASSYLGVAYNEQFF